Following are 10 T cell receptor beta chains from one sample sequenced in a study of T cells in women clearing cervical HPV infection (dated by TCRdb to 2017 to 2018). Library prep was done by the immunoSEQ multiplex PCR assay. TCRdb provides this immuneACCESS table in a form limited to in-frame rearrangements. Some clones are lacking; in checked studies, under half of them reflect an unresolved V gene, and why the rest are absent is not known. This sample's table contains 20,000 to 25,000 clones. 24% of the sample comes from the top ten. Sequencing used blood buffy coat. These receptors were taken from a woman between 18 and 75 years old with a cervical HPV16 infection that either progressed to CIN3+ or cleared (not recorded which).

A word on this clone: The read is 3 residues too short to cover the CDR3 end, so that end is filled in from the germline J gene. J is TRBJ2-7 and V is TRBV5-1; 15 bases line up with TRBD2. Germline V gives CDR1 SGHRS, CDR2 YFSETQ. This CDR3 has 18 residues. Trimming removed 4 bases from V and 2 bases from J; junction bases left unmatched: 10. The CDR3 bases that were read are TGCGCCAGCAGCAAGGGACTAGCGGGAGGATCCTCGACCTACGAG. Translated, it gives CASSKGLAGGSSTYE. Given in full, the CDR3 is CASSKGLAGGSSTYEQYF.

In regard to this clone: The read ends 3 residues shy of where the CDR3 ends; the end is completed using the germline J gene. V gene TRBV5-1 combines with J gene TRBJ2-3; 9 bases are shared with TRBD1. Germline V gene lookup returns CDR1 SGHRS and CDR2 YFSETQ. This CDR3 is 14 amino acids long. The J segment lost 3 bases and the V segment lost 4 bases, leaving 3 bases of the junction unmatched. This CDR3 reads CASSDGQGTDTQYF. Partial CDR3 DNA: TGCGCCAGCAGCGACGGACAGGGGACAGATACG.

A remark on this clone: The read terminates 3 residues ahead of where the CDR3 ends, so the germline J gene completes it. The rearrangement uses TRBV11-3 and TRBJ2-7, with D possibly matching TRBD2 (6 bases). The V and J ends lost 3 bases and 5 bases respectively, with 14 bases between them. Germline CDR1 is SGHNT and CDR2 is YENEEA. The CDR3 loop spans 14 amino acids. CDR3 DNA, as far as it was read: TGTGCCAGCAGCTTGCCTGGGGGGAGAAACGAG. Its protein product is CASSLPGGRNE. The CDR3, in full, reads CASSLPGGRNEQYF.

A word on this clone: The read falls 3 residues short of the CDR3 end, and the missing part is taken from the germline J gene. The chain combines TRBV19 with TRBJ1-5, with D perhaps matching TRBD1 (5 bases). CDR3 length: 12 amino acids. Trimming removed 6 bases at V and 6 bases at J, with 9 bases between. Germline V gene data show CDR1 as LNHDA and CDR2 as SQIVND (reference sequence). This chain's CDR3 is CASSNQGQPQHF. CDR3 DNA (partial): TGTGCCAGTAGCAACCAGGGTCAGCCC.

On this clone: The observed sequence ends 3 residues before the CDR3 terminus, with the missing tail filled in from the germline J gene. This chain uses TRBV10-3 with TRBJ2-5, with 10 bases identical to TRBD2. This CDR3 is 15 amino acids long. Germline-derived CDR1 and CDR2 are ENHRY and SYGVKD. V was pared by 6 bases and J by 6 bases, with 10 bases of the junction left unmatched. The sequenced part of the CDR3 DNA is TGTGCCATCAGAGACCCTCTAGCGGGAGCCCAGACC. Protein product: CAIRDPLAGAQT. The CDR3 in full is CAIRDPLAGAQTQYF.

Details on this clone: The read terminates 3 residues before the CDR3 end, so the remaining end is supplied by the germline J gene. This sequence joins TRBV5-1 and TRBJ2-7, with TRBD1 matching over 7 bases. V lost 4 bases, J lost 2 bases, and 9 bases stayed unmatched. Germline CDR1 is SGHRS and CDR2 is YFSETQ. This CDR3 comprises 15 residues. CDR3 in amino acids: CASSPEGAEPYEQYF. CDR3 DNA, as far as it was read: TGCGCCAGCAGCCCAGAGGGGGCAGAGCCCTACGAG.

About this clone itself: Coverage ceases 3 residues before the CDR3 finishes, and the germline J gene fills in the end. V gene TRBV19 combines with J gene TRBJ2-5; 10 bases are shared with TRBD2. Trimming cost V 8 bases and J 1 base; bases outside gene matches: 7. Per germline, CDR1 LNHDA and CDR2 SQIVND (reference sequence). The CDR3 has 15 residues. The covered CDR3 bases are TGTGCCAGTCAGGTGGTAGCGGGGGGCCAAGAGACC. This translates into CASQVVAGGQET. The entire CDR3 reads CASQVVAGGQETQYF.

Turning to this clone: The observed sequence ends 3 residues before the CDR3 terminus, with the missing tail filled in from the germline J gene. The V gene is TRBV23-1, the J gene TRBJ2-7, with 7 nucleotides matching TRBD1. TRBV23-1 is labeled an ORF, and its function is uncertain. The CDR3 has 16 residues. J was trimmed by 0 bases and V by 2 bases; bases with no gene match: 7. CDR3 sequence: CASSQPSGQVSYEQYF. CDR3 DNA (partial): TGCGCCAGCAGTCAACCATCAGGACAGGTCTCCTACGAG.

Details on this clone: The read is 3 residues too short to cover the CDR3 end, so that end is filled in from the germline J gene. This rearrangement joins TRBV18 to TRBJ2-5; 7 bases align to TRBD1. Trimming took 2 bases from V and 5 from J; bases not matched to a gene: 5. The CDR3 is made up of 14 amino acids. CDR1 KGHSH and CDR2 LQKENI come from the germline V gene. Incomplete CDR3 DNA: TGTGCCAGCTCACCAGACAGGGCCGGGGAGACC. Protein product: CASSPDRAGET. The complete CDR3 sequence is CASSPDRAGETQYF.

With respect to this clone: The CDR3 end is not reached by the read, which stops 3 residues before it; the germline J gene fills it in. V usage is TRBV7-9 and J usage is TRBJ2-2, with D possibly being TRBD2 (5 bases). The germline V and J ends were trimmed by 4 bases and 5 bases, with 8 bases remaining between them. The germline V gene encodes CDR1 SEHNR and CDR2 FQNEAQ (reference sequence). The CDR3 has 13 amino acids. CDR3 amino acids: CASSSSGTGELFF. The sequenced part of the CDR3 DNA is TGTGCCAGCAGCTCCTCGGGGACCGGGGAG. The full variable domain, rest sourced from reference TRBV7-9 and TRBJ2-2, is DTGVSQNPRHKITKRGQNVTFRCDPISEHNRLYWYRQTLGQGPEFLTYFQNEAQLEKSRLLSDRFSAERPKGSFSTLEIQRTEQGDSAMYLCASSSSGTGELFFGEGSRLTVL.